This T cell receptor (beta chain) was sequenced in a study of post-analysis software for immune sequencing data. Built from TCR beta cDNA, the libraries had unique molecular identifiers in them. MiXCR, applied by TCRdb to the PCR reads, yields one record per CDR3 protein. The sample shows about half a million distinct CDR3 sequences, over 35% of them seen only once. Sequencing was done on a sample of blood. The TCR originated in a girl aged 10 to 17 with multiple sclerosis.

CDR3 sequence: CASSVGGLATDEQFF. CDR3 sequence (DNA): TGTGCCAGCAGCGTAGGGGGACTCGCCACTGATGAGCAGTTCTTC. This chain joins TRBV9 and TRBJ2-1, with D perhaps TRBD2 (6 bases). This CDR3 region has 15 residues. Per germline, CDR1 SGDLS and CDR2 YYNGEE. V lost 0 bases, J lost 8 bases, and 15 bases lay in between.